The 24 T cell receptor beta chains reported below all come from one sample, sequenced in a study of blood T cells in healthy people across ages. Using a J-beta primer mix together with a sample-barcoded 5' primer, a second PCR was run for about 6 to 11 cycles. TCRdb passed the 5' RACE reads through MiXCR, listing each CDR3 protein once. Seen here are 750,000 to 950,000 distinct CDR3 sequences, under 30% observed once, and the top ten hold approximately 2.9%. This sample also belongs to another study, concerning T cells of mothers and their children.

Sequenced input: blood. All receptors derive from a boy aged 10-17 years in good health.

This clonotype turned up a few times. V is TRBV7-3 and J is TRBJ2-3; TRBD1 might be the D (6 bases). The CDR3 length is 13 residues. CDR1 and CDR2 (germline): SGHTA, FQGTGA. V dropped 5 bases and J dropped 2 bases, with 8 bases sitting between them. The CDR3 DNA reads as TGTGCCAGCAGCCGGGACAACACAGATACGCAGTATTTT. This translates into CASSRDNTDTQYF.

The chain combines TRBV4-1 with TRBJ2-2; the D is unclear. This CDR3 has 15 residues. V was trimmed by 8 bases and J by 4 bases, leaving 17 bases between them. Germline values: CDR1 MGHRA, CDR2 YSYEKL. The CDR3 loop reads CASLPRTGSTGELFF. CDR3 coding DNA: TGCGCCAGCCTACCTAGGACGGGTAGCACCGGGGAGCTGTTTTTT.

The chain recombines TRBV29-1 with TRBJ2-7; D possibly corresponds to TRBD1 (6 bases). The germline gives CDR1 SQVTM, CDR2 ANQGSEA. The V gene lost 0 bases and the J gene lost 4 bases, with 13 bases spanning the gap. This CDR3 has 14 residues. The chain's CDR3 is CSVEEIVRGYEQYF. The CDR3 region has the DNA TGCAGCGTTGAAGAAATCGTCAGGGGTTACGAGCAGTACTTC.

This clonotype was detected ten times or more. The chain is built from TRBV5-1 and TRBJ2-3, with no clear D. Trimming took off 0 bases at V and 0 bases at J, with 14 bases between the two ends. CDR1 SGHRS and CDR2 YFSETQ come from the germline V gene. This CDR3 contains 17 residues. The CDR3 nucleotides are TGCGCCAGCAGCTTGGGGGCTTTACAGAGTAGCACAGATACGCAGTATTTT. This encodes CASSLGALQSSTDTQYF.

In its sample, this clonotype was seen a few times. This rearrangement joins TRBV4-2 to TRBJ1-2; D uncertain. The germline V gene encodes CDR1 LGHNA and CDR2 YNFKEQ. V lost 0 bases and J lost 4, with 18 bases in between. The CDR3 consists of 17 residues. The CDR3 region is CASSQDISRRASYGYTF. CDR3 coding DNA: TGTGCCAGCAGCCAAGATATTTCCCGAAGGGCAAGCTATGGCTACACCTTC.

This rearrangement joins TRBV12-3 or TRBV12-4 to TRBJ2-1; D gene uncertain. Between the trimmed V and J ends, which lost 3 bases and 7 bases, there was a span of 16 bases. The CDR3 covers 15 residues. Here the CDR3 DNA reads TGTGCCAGCAGTTTTGTCGTCGGCAGCTGGAATGAGCAGTTCTTC. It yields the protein CASSFVVGSWNEQFF.

CDR3 protein: CSARDNKLNTGELFF. CDR3 DNA sequence: TGCAGTGCTAGAGATAACAAGCTAAACACCGGGGAGCTGTTTTTT. V and J are TRBV20-1 and TRBJ2-2; no clear D gene. This CDR3 region has 15 residues. Trimming removed 0 bases from V and 2 bases from J, with 10 bases in between. The V gene's germline CDR1 is DFQATT and CDR2 SNEGSKA (reference sequence).

The CDR3: CASSPWTGGGHNEQFF. Written as DNA, the CDR3 is TGTGCCAGCAGTCCATGGACTGGGGGAGGTCACAATGAGCAGTTCTTC. The chain has TRBV12-3 or TRBV12-4 and TRBJ2-1; maybe TRBD2 (6 bases). This CDR3 has 16 residues. Between the trimmed V and J ends, which lost 5 bases and 5 bases, there was a span of 19 bases.

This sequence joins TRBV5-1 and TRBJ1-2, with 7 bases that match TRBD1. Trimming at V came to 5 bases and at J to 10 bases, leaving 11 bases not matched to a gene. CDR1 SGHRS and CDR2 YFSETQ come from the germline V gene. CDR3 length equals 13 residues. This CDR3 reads CASRRSGGDNYTF. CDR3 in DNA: TGCGCCAGCAGACGTTCAGGGGGTGATAACTACACCTTC.

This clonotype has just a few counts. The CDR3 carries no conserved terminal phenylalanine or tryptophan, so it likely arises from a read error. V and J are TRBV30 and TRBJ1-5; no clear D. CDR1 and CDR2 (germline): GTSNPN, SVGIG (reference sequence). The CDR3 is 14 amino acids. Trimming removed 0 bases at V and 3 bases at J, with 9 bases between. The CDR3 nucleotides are TGTGCCTGGAGTGTACGGGCAGTCAATCAGCCCCAGCATCTT. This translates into CAWSVRAVNQPQHL.

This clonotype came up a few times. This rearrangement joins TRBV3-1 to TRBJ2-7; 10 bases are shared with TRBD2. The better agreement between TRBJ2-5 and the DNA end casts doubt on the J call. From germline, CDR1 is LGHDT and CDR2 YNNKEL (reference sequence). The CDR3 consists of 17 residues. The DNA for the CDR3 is TGTGCCAGCAGCCCACAACCGGGACTAGCGTTCGGGGAGACCCAGTACTTC. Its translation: CASSPQPGLAFGETQYF.

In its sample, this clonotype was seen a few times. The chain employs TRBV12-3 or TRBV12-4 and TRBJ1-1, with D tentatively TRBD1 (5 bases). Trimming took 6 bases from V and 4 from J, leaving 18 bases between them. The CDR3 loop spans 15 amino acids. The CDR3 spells CASSLGTLGGTEAFF. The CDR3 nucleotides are TGTGCCAGCAGCTTGGGGACCCTGGGTGGCACTGAAGCTTTCTTT.

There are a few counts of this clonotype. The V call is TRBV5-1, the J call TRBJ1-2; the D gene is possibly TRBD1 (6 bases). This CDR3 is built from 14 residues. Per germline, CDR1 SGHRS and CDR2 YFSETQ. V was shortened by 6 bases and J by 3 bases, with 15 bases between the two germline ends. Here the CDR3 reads CASTTGPEDYGYTF. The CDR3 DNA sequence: TGCGCCAGCACCACAGGGCCCGAGGACTATGGCTACACCTTC.

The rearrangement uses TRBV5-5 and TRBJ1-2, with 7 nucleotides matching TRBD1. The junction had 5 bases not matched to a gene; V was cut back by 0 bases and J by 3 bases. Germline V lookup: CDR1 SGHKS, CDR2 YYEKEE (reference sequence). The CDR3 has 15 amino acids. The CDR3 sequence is CASSLEHQGDYGYTF. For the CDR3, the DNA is TGTGCCAGCAGCTTGGAACACCAGGGGGACTATGGCTACACCTTC.

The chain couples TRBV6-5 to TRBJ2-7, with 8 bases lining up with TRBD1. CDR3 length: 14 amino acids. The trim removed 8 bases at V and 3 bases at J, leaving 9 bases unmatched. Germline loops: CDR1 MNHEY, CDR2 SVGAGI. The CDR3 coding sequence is TGTGCCAGCGGGCAGGGGGCAATTCTCTACGAGCAGTACTTC. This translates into CASGQGAILYEQYF.

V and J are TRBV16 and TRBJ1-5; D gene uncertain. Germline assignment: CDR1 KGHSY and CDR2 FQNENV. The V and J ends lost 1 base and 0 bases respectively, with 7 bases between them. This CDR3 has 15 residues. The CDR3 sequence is CASSQFRNSNQPQHF. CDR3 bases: TGTGCCAGCAGCCAATTTAGGAATAGCAATCAGCCCCAGCATTTT. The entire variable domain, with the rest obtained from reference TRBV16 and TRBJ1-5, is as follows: GEEVAQTPKHLVRGEGQKAKLYCAPIKGHSYVFWYQQVLKNEFKFLISFQNENVFDETGMPKERFSAKCLPNSPCSLEIQATKLEDSAVYFCASSQFRNSNQPQHFGDGTRLSIL.

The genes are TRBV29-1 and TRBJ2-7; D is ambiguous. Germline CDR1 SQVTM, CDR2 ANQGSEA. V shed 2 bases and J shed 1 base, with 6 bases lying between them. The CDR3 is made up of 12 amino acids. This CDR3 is CSVETDSYEQYF. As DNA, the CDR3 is TGCAGCGTTGAAACAGATTCCTACGAGCAGTACTTC.

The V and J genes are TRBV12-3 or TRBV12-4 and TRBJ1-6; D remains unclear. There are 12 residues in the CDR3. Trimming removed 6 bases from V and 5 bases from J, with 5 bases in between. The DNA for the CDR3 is TGTGCCAGCAGGGCCAATAATTCACCCCTCCACTTT. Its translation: CASRANNSPLHF.

Here the CDR3 reads CASSSRPGPENTEAFF. CDR3 DNA: TGTGCCAGCTCATCGAGGCCAGGACCCGAAAACACTGAAGCTTTCTTT. The V call is TRBV18, the J call TRBJ1-1; D gene ambiguous. Germline CDR1 KGHSH, CDR2 LQKENI. V dropped 5 bases and J dropped 2 bases, with 18 bases sitting between them. The CDR3 is made up of 16 amino acids.

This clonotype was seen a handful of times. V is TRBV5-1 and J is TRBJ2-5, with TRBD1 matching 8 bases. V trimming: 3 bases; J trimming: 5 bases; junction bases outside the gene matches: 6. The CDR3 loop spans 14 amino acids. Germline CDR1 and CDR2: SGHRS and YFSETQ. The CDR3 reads CASSYGQGGETQYF. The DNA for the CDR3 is TGCGCCAGCAGCTACGGACAGGGCGGCGAGACCCAGTACTTC.

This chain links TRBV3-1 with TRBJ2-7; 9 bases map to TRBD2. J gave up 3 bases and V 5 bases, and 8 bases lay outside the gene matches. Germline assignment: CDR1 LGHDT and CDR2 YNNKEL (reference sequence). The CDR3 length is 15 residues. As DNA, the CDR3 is TGTGCCAGCAGCTCGGGGCTAGCGGGGAACTACGAGCAGTACTTC. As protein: CASSSGLAGNYEQYF.

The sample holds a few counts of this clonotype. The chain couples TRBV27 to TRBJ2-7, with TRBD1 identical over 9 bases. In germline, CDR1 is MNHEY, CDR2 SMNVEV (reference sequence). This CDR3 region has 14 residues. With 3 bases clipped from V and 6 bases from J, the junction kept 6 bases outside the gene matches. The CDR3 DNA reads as TGTGCCAGCAGTTTTTGGGACAGGGAGGGCGAGCAGTACTTC. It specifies CASSFWDREGEQYF.

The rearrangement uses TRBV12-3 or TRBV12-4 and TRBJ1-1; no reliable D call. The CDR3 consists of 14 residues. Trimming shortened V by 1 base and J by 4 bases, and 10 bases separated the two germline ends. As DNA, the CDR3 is TGTGCCAGCAGTTTAGGGCAGCCGGCCACTGAAGCTTTCTTT. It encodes CASSLGQPATEAFF.

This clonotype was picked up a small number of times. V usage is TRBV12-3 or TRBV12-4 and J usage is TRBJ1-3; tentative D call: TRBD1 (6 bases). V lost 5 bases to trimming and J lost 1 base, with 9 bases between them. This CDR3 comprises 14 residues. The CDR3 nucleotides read TGTGCCAGCAGTCAACAGGGTTCTGGAAACACCATATATTTT. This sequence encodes CASSQQGSGNTIYF.